These 22 T cell receptor beta chains originate from one sample sequenced in a study of blood T cells in healthy people across ages (dated by TCRdb to about 2015). The library came from 5' RACE. Sequencing was carried out with an Illumina HiSeq 2500. A second PCR of about 6 to 12 cycles was performed with a sample-barcoded 5' primer and a J-beta primer mix. In-frame beta chains were kept once TCRdb had trimmed the public reads at Q25 with fastp and called clones with MiXCR. Here each entry gathers all rows of one CDR3 protein and keeps the most common genes and DNA. The sample has under 800,000 distinct CDR3 sequences on record, roughly 20% of them singletons. Approximately 3.6% of the sample goes to the ten largest clones. The material sequenced was blood. These receptors all stem from a man between 65 and 80 years old in good health.

The chain is built from TRBV3-1 and TRBJ2-1; D possibly corresponds to TRBD2 (6 bases). V lost 3 bases, J lost 6 bases, and 12 bases lay in between. The germline V gene encodes CDR1 LGHDT and CDR2 YNNKEL (reference sequence). The length of the CDR3 is 14 residues. CDR3: CASSQRGYGNEQFF. In DNA form, the CDR3 reads TGTGCCAGCAGCCAGCGGGGATACGGCAATGAGCAGTTCTTC.

This chain uses TRBV15 with TRBJ1-2; D gene unclear. There are 14 residues in the CDR3. Trimming stripped 1 base from V and 2 bases from J, with 8 bases between. The germline gives CDR1 LNHNV, CDR2 YYDKDF (reference sequence). CDR3 sequence: CATSRGGSNYGYTF. Written as DNA, the CDR3 is TGTGCCACCAGCAGAGGGGGATCAAACTATGGCTACACCTTC.

This clonotype was counted between two and nine times. V usage is TRBV20-1 and J usage is TRBJ2-5, with 7 bases fitting TRBD1. CDR1 and CDR2 (germline): DFQATT, SNEGSKA (reference sequence). CDR3 length equals 13 residues. Trimming took 5 bases from V and 4 from J; bases not matched to a gene: 7. The CDR3 region has the DNA TGCAGTGCTGTCCGAACAGGGGTAGAGACCCAGTACTTC. Its protein is CSAVRTGVETQYF.

The chain combines TRBV15 with TRBJ2-1; 10 nucleotides match TRBD2. Germline CDR1 LNHNV, CDR2 YYDKDF (reference sequence). J was trimmed by 1 base and V by 0 bases; bases with no gene match: 3. This CDR3 spans 17 amino acids. In DNA form, the CDR3 reads TGTGCCACCAGCAGAGACCTGACTAGCGGGTCCTACAATGAGCAGTTCTTC. Translating gives CATSRDLTSGSYNEQFF.

This clonotype came up many times. The chain recombines TRBV28 with TRBJ2-5; 8 bases match TRBD1. The J call may be in error: the DNA end matches TRBJ2-7 better. Germline V gives CDR1 MDHEN, CDR2 SYDVKM. This CDR3 is 14 amino acids long. CDR3 sequence (DNA): TGTGCCAGCAGTTTGGCACAGGGGGCCTACGAGCAGTACTTC. This encodes CASSLAQGAYEQYF.

In DNA, the CDR3 is TGCAGTGCTAGTCGGGCAGAAGAGACCCAGTACTTC. Translating it yields CSASRAEETQYF. This sequence joins TRBV20-1 and TRBJ2-5; D is ambiguous. This CDR3 has 12 residues. The germline gives CDR1 DFQATT, CDR2 SNEGSKA (reference sequence). V lost 3 bases, J lost 3 bases, and 8 bases lay in between.

This clonotype was picked up a small number of times. The chain has TRBV3-1 and TRBJ1-1; D not certain. V dropped 3 bases and J dropped 6 bases, with 8 bases sitting between them. This CDR3 has 12 amino acids. Germline V gives CDR1 LGHDT, CDR2 YNNKEL (reference sequence). In DNA, the CDR3 is TGTGCCAGCAGCCAGAGCCAGGCTGAAGCTTTCTTT. Its translation is CASSQSQAEAFF.

This clonotype turned up a few times. A junction end diverges from the germline sequence, so it may reflect a read error. The chain is built from TRBV29-1 and TRBJ1-2; 8 nucleotides match TRBD1. This CDR3 spans 13 amino acids. Per germline, CDR1 SQVTM and CDR2 ANQGSEA. CDR3 sequence reads: CSVHGQGHYGYTF. In nucleotides, the CDR3 is TGCAGCGTCCACGGACAGGGACACTACGGCTACACCTTC.

This chain links TRBV2 with TRBJ2-5; weak D call: TRBD2 (5 bases). The CDR3 has 14 amino acids. V was clipped by 4 bases and J by 7 bases, with 16 bases between them. CDR1 SNHLY and CDR2 FYNNEI come from the germline V gene. The DNA for the CDR3 is TGTGCCAGCAGTGTTGTGTCCGGGGAAGGGACCCAGTACTTC. The encoded protein is CASSVVSGEGTQYF.

This chain uses TRBV20-1 with TRBJ2-7; TRBD1 aligns across 8 bases. V was pared by 2 bases and J by 5 bases, with 5 bases of the junction left unmatched. Germline V lookup: CDR1 DFQATT, CDR2 SNEGSKA (reference sequence). The CDR3 sequence is 13 residues long. The CDR3 here is CSARQGALDEQYF. In DNA, the CDR3 is TGCAGTGCTAGACAGGGGGCGCTGGACGAGCAGTACTTC.

Comment on this clonotype: Since the CDR3 does not end with the conserved phenylalanine or tryptophan, this likely comes from a read error. This chain joins TRBV4-3 and TRBJ2-7; perhaps TRBD2 as D (6 bases). Trimming left V 0 bases short and J 5 bases short, with 17 bases between. There are 16 residues in the CDR3. Germline loops: CDR1 LGHNA, CDR2 YSLEER. The CDR3 DNA sequence: TGCGCCAGCAGCCAAGACCGGGGCCTAGCGCGGAACGAGCAGTACTCC. Translating gives CASSQDRGLARNEQYS.

V gene TRBV6-6 combines with J gene TRBJ2-3, with D possibly TRBD2 on 6 matching bases. The germline gives CDR1 MNHNY, CDR2 SVGAGI (reference sequence). The CDR3 is 15 amino acids. The V end was cut by 1 base, the J end by 2 bases, with 10 bases between. DNA for the CDR3: TGTGCCAGCAGTTACTATCAGCGGGCCACAGATACGCAGTATTTT. This encodes CASSYYQRATDTQYF.

In its sample, this clonotype was seen a few times. The chain recombines TRBV12-3 or TRBV12-4 with TRBJ2-5; 7 bases agree with TRBD2. This CDR3 is 15 amino acids long. After removal of 5 bases from V and 1 base from J, the junction contained 7 bases not matched to a gene. Written as DNA, the CDR3 is TGTGCCAGCAGTAAAGATAGCGGGTTCCAAGAGACCCAGTACTTC. Translating gives CASSKDSGFQETQYF.

In this sample, this clonotype turned up a few times. The CDR3: CASSPRTSGRGEQFF. CDR3 sequence (DNA): TGCGCCAGCAGCCCGCGGACTAGCGGGAGAGGTGAGCAGTTCTTC. The chain joins TRBV5-1 to TRBJ2-1; TRBD2 agrees at 13 bases. The CDR3 totals 15 residues. CDR1 and CDR2 (germline): SGHRS, YFSETQ. Trimming cost V 4 bases and J 9 bases; bases outside gene matches: 7.

This clonotype came up once. The J gene is TRBJ2-5, the V gene TRBV18, with D maybe TRBD2 (5 bases). There are 14 residues in the CDR3. Germline CDR1 reads KGHSH; CDR2 reads LQKENI. The V end lost 1 base, the J end lost 2 bases, and 8 bases lay between the germline ends. The CDR3 DNA reads TGTGCCAGCTCACCACATAGCGAGCAAGAGACCCAGTACTTC. Translating it yields CASSPHSEQETQYF.

This chain joins TRBV28 and TRBJ1-2, with a weak D call TRBD1 (6 bases). The V end lost 5 bases, the J end lost 3 bases, and 16 bases lay between the germline ends. CDR1 and CDR2 from the germline V gene are MDHEN and SYDVKM. The CDR3 runs 15 residues. CDR3 coding DNA: TGTGCCAGCAGTCTAATGGGGGCAGGCGACTATGGCTACACCTTC. It is translated as CASSLMGAGDYGYTF.

V usage is TRBV19 and J usage is TRBJ1-2; 7 bases agree with TRBD1. The V segment lost 4 bases and the J segment 7 bases; nucleotides outside the gene matches: 15. The CDR3 totals 16 residues. Germline V gene data show CDR1 as LNHDA and CDR2 as SQIVND (reference sequence). The CDR3 loop is CASSTRDSAGTGGYTF. The CDR3 DNA reads as TGTGCCAGTAGTACCCGGGACAGCGCCGGTACTGGTGGCTACACCTTC.

The chain uses TRBV6-2 or TRBV6-3 and TRBJ2-5; the D is unclear. The CDR3 extends over 11 amino acids. V was shortened by 6 bases and J by 10 bases, with 12 bases between the two germline ends. Per germline, CDR1 MNHEY and CDR2 SVGEGT. The CDR3 loop is CASSPYGDQYF. The CDR3 DNA is TGTGCCAGCAGCCCGTATGGGGACCAGTACTTC.

This sequence joins TRBV20-1 and TRBJ2-1; perhaps TRBD2 as D (7 bases). V gave up 1 base and J gave up 0 bases, with 16 bases separating them. Per germline, CDR1 DFQATT and CDR2 SNEGSKA (reference sequence). The CDR3 sequence is 17 residues long. CDR3 loop: CSARASGKGGSYNEQFF. In nucleotides, the CDR3 is TGCAGTGCTAGAGCTAGCGGAAAGGGGGGCTCCTACAATGAGCAGTTCTTC.

This clonotype was observed a few times. The chain combines TRBV6-5 with TRBJ2-7; 9 nucleotides line up with TRBD1. Trimming at V came to 2 bases and at J to 10 bases, leaving 6 bases not matched to a gene. Looked up from germline, CDR1 is MNHEY and CDR2 is SVGAGI. The CDR3 is made up of 13 amino acids. DNA of the CDR3: TGTGCCAGCAGTTACAAGGACAGGGGTCAACAGTACTTC. Encoded protein: CASSYKDRGQQYF.

The rearrangement links TRBV4-1 to TRBJ1-4; 10 bases fit TRBD1. In germline, CDR1 is MGHRA, CDR2 YSYEKL. CDR3 length: 16 residues. V shed 2 bases and J 7 bases; nucleotides not matched to a gene: 7. The CDR3 coding sequence is TGCGCCAGCAGCCAAACCGGGACAGGGGTTATTGAAAAACTGTTTTTT. It translates to CASSQTGTGVIEKLFF.

The J gene is TRBJ1-2, the V gene TRBV20-1, with 8 bases fitting TRBD1. There are 14 residues in the CDR3. Trimming at V came to 6 bases and at J to 4 bases, leaving 10 bases not matched to a gene. Germline assignment: CDR1 DFQATT and CDR2 SNEGSKA (reference sequence). The CDR3 sequence is CSAAPDQGAYGYTF. DNA for the CDR3: TGCAGTGCCGCTCCGGACCAGGGGGCCTATGGCTACACCTTC.